The present TCR beta chain was sequenced within a study of T cells in Graves' hyperthyroidism and ophthalmopathy. Study-wide background: Peripheral blood samples were taken at initial diagnosis, prior to any treatment. Overall study results and limits: Ophthalmopathy got predicted by the model a median around six months before its onset.

There were TCR beta CDR3 regions amplified from RNA transcripts. HTBI primers were used for first-round RT-PCR of the TCR CDR3. Via MiXCR, TCRdb re-called the multiplex PCR reads, giving one row per CDR3 protein. The sample lists 150,000 to 200,000 distinct CDR3 sequences; 17% were seen once. Germline-derived CDR1 and CDR2 are SGHTS and YDEGEE. This CDR3 contains 17 residues. With V trimmed by 4 bases and J by 4 bases, 13 bases remained unmatched. This clonotype has ten or more counts. Its antigen is still unknown. Among the patients, aged 18 to 65, hyperthyroidism was newly diagnosed and had lasted under 2 months. Around 10 ml fresh peripheral blood yielded the PBMCs.

The receptor was derived from a woman aged 45-59 years with Graves' hyperthyroidism. The specimen sequenced was blood. V gene TRBV5-8 combines with J gene TRBJ2-3; 9 bases fit TRBD1. CDR3 protein: CASSPNTPGQGSDTQYF. In DNA form, the CDR3 reads TGTGCCAGCAGCCCGAATACTCCGGGACAGGGTTCAGATACGCAGTATTTT.